The sequence of this T cell receptor beta chain was determined in a study of T cells in Graves' hyperthyroidism and ophthalmopathy. A word on this clonotype: The antigen is not known.

The CDR3 runs 16 residues. Trimming at V came to 0 bases and at J to 3 bases, leaving 7 bases not matched to a gene. CDR1 and CDR2 from the germline V gene are MNHEY and SVGAGI. Uncontrolled infection, other autoimmune disease, pregnancy or lactation disqualified patients from enrolment. Fresh peripheral blood, about 10 ml of it, supplied the PBMCs. TCR beta CDR3 regions were amplified from RNA transcripts. The HTBI primer set was used in a first-round RT-PCR of the TCR CDR3. Each CDR3 protein is one row after TCRdb ran MiXCR on the multiplex PCR reads. The data hold hundreds of thousands of distinct CDR3 sequences, with roughly 14% observed a single time. Study-wide points: Most clonotypes expanded in thyroid above 0.001 were likewise present in blood.

The TCR originated in a woman aged 40 to 50 with Graves' ophthalmopathy. The source material was blood. The chain joins TRBV6-5 to TRBJ2-7; 8 bases agree with TRBD2. The CDR3 spells CASSYSAGLGNYEQYF. The CDR3 DNA follows: TGTGCCAGCAGTTACTCAGCGGGACTAGGCAACTACGAGCAGTACTTC.